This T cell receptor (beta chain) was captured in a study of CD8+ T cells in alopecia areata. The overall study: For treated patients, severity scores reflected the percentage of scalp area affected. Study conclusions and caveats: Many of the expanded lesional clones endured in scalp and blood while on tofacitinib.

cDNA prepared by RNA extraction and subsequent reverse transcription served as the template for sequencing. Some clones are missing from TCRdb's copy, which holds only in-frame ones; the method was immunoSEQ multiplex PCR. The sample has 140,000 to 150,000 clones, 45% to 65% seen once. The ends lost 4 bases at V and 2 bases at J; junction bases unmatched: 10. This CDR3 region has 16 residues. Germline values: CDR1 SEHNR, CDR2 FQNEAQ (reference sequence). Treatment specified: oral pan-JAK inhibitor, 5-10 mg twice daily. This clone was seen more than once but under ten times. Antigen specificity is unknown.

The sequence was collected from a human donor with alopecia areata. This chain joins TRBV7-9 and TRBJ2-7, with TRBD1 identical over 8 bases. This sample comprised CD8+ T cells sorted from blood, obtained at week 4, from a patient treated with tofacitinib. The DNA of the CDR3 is TGTGCCAGCAGCTCGGACAGGGACCGGACTCCCTACGAGCAGTACTTC. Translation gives CASSSDRDRTPYEQYF.